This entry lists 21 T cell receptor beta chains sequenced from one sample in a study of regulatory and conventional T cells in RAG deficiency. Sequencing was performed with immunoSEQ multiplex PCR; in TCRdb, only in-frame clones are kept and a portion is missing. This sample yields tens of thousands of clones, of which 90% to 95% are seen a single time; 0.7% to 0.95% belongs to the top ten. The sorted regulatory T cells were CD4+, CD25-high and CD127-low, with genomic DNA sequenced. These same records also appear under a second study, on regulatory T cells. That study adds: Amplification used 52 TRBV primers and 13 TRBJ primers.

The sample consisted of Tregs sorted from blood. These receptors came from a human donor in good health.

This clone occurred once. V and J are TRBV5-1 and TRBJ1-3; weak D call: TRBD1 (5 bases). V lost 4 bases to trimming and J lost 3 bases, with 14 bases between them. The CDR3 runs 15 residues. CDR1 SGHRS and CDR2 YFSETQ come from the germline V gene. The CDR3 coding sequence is TGCGCCAGCAGCCTTGGGTTGGACATTGGAAACACCATATATTTT. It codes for CASSLGLDIGNTIYF. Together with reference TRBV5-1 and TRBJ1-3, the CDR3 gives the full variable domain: KAGVTQTPRYLIKTRGQQVTLSCSPISGHRSVSWYQQTPGQGLQFLFEYFSETQRNKGNFPGRFSGRQFSNSRSEMNVSTLELGDSALYLCASSLGLDIGNTIYFGEGSWLTVV.

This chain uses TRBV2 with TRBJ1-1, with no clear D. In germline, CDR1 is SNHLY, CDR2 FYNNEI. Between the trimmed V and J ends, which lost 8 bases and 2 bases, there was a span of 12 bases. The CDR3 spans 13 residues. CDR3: CASGLEVNTEAFF. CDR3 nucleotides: TGTGCCAGCGGATTGGAGGTCAACACTGAAGCTTTCTTT.

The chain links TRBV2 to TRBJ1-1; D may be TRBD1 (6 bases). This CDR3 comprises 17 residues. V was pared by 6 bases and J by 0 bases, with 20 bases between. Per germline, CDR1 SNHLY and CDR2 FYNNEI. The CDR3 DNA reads TGTGCCAGCAGGGCTCCATTTGCGCAGGGGTTGAACACTGAAGCTTTCTTT. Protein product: CASRAPFAQGLNTEAFF.

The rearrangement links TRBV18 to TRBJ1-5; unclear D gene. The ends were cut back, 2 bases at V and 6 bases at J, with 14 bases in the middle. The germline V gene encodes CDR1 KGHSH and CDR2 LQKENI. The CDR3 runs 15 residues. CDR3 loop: CASSPMSLGGQPQHF. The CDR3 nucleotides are TGTGCCAGCTCACCAATGTCTCTCGGAGGTCAGCCCCAGCATTTT.

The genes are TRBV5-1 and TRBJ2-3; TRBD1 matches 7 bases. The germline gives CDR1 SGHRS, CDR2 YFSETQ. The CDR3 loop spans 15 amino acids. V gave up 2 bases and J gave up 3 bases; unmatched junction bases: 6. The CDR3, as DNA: TGCGCCAGCAGCTTAAACCCACAGGGGACAGATACGCAGTATTTT. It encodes CASSLNPQGTDTQYF. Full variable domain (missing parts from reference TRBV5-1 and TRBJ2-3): KAGVTQTPRYLIKTRGQQVTLSCSPISGHRSVSWYQQTPGQGLQFLFEYFSETQRNKGNFPGRFSGRQFSNSRSEMNVSTLELGDSALYLCASSLNPQGTDTQYFGPGTRLTVL.

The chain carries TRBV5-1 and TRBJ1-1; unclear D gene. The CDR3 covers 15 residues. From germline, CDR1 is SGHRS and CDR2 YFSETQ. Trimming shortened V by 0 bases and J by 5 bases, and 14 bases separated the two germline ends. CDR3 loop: CASSLVPGGGTEAFF. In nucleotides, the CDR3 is TGCGCCAGCAGCTTGGTCCCGGGAGGAGGGACTGAAGCTTTCTTT.

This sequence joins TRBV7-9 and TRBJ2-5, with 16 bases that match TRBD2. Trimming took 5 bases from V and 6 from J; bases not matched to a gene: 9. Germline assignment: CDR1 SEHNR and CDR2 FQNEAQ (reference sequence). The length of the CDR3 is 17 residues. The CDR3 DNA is TGTGCCAGCAGCCCCGCCGGGACTAGCGGGGGGGCCCAGACCCAGTACTTC. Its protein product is CASSPAGTSGGAQTQYF.

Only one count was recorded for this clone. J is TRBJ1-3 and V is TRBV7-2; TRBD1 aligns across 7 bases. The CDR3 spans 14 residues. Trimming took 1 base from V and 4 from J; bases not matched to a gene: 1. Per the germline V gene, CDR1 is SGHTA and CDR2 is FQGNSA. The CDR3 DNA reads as TGTGCCAGCAGCTTAGACAGGGGCGGAAACACCATATATTTT. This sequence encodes CASSLDRGGNTIYF.

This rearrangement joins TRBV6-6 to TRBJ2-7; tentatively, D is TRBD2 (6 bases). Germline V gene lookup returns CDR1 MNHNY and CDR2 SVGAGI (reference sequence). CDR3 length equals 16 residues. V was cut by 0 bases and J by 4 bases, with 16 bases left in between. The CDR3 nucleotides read TGTGCCAGCAGTTACTCGGGACTCCTTAATCGATACGAGCAGTACTTC. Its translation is CASSYSGLLNRYEQYF.

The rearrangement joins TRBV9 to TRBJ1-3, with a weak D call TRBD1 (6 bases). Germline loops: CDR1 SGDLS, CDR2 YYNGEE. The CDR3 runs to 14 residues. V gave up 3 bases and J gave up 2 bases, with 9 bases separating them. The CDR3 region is CASSATGTGNTIYF. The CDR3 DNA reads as TGTGCCAGCAGCGCTACAGGGACTGGAAACACCATATATTTT.

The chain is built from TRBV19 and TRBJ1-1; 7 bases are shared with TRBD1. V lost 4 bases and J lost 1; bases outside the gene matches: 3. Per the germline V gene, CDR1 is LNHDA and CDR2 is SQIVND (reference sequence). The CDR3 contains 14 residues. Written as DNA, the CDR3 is TGTGCCAGTAGTACCGGACAGGAGAACACTGAAGCTTTCTTT. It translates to CASSTGQENTEAFF.

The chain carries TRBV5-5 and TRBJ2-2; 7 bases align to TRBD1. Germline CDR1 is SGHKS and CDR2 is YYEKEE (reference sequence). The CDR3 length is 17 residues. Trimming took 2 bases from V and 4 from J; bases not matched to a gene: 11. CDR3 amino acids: CASSFLLKGALTGELFF. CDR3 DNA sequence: TGTGCCAGCAGCTTCCTTCTAAAGGGGGCGCTCACCGGGGAGCTGTTTTTT.

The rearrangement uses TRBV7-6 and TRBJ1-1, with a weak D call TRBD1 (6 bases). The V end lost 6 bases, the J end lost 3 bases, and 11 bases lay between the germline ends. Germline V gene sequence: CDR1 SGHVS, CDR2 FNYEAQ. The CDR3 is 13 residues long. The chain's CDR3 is CASSSRGDTEAFF. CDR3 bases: TGTGCCAGCAGTTCCAGGGGTGACACTGAAGCTTTCTTT.

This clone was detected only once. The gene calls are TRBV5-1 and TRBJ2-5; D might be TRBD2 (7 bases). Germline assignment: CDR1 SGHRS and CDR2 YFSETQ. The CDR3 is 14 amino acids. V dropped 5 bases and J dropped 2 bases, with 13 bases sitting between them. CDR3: CASSNGGRQETQYF. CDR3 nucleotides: TGCGCCAGCAGTAACGGGGGGCGTCAAGAGACCCAGTACTTC.

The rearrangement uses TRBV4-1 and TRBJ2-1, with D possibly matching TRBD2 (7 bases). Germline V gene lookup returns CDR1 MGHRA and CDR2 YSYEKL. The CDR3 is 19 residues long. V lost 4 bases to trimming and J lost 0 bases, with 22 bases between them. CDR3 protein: CASSPGRRGGLSSYNEQFF. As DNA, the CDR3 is TGCGCCAGCAGCCCCGGGCGGCGCGGGGGCCTGAGCTCCTACAATGAGCAGTTCTTC.

DNA for the CDR3: TGTGCCAGCAGCCCCCTAGCGGGGGGGGCCACAGATACGCAGTATTTT. This sequence encodes CASSPLAGGATDTQYF. The J gene is TRBJ2-3, the V gene TRBV11-2; 12 bases are shared with TRBD2. The V segment lost 5 bases and the J segment 2 bases; nucleotides outside the gene matches: 5. The germline V gene encodes CDR1 SGHAT and CDR2 FQNNGV. The CDR3 consists of 16 residues.

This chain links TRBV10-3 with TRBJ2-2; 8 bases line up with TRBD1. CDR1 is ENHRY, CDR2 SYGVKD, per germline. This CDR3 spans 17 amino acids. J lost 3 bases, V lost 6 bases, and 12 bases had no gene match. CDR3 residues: CAISAKTGDTYTGELFF. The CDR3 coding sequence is TGTGCCATCAGCGCAAAGACAGGGGACACCTACACCGGGGAGCTGTTTTTT.

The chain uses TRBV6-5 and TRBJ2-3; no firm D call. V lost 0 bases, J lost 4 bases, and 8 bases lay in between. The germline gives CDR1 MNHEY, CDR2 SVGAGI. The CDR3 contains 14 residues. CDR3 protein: CASSYSIWADTQYF. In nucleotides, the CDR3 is TGTGCCAGCAGTTACTCGATCTGGGCAGATACGCAGTATTTT.

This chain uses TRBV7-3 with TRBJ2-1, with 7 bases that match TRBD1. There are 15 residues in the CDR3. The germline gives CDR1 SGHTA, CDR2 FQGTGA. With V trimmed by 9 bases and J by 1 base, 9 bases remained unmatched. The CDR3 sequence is CASSQYRGSYNEQFF. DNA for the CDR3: TGTGCCAGTTCTCAATACAGGGGATCCTACAATGAGCAGTTCTTC.

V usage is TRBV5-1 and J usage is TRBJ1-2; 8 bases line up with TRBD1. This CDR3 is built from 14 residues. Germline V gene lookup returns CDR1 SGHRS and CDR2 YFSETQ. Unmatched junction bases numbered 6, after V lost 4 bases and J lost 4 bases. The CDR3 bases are TGCGCCAGCAGCACAGGACAGGGAACCTATGGCTACACCTTC. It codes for CASSTGQGTYGYTF.

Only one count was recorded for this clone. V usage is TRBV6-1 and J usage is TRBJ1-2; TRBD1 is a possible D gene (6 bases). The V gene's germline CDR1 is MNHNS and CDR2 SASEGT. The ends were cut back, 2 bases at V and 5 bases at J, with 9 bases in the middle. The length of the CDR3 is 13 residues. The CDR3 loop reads CASSEKGVYGYTF. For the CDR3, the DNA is TGTGCCAGCAGTGAAAAGGGGGTTTATGGCTACACCTTC.